The next 29 T cell receptor beta chains were all read from a single sample in a study of T cell responses to AZD1222 COVID-19 vaccine. TCRdb's table, derived via immunoSEQ multiplex PCR, lists solely in-frame clones and lacks some. This sample has 100,000 to 120,000 clones, with more than 75% found just once. The source material was peripheral blood, sampled on day 0 of AZD1222 vaccination. Every receptor here comes from an adult in good health.

The chain combines TRBV28 with TRBJ2-1; 7 bases map to TRBD2. V lost 0 bases and J lost 0; bases outside the gene matches: 2. Germline V gene lookup returns CDR1 MDHEN and CDR2 SYDVKM. The CDR3 sequence is 16 residues long. CDR3 bases: TGTGCCAGCAGTTTATGGGGGGGGAGCTCCTACAATGAGCAGTTCTTC. It specifies CASSLWGGSSYNEQFF.

This rearrangement joins TRBV5-1 to TRBJ2-5; possible D gene TRBD1, 8 bases. V lost 4 bases and J 2 bases, leaving 15 bases between the germline ends. The germline V gene has CDR1 SGHRS and CDR2 YFSETQ. The CDR3 sequence is 15 residues long. CDR3 region: CASSGGQGGQETQYF. The CDR3 DNA reads TGCGCCAGCAGCGGTGGACAGGGAGGGCAAGAGACCCAGTACTTC.

The rearrangement links TRBV2 to TRBJ2-4, with TRBD2 identical over 12 bases. V lost 7 bases to trimming and J lost 6 bases; unmatched junction nucleotides: 4. This CDR3 spans 14 amino acids. Germline lookup yields CDR1 SNHLY and CDR2 FYNNEI. CDR3 nucleotides: TGTGCCAGCACGGGACTAGCGGGCGTAAACATTCAGTACTTC. Protein product: CASTGLAGVNIQYF.

The chain combines TRBV28 with TRBJ2-1, with D hard to call. CDR3 length: 11 amino acids. The V gene lost 6 bases and the J gene lost 10 bases, with 10 bases spanning the gap. Germline V gene sequence: CDR1 MDHEN, CDR2 SYDVKM. The CDR3 DNA is TGTGCCAGCAGCCTCGCGGTCGAGCAGTTCTTC. Translated: CASSLAVEQFF. Looking up the rest from reference TRBV28 and TRBJ2-1 gives the full variable domain: DVKVTQSSRYLVKRTGEKVFLECVQDMDHENMFWYRQDPGLGLRLIYFSYDVKMKEKGDIPEGYSVSREKKERFSLILESASTNQTSMYLCASSLAVEQFFGPGTRLTVL.

The J gene is TRBJ1-6, the V gene TRBV27, with no clear D. This CDR3 is built from 16 residues. The V and J ends lost 4 bases and 3 bases respectively, with 13 bases between them. The germline CDR1 and CDR2 sequences are MNHEY and SMNVEV (reference sequence). The chain's CDR3 is CASSSGRQLYNSPLHF. Here the CDR3 DNA reads TGTGCCAGCAGTTCGGGGAGGCAGCTCTATAATTCACCCCTCCACTTT.

The chain employs TRBV6-5 and TRBJ1-2; TRBD1 aligns across 7 bases. This CDR3 contains 14 residues. CDR1 is MNHEY, CDR2 SVGAGI, per germline. The ends lost 8 bases at V and 6 bases at J; junction bases unmatched: 12. In nucleotides, the CDR3 is TGTGCCAGCCGCAGTTCAGACAGGGAGCATGGCTACACCTTC. It translates to CASRSSDREHGYTF.

The chain joins TRBV16 to TRBJ2-1; TRBD2 agrees at 11 bases. After removal of 4 bases from V and 5 bases from J, the junction contained 4 bases not matched to a gene. Germline V gene data show CDR1 as KGHSY and CDR2 as FQNENV. There are 15 residues in the CDR3. The CDR3 loop reads CASSPLAGGHNEQFF. As DNA, the CDR3 is TGTGCCAGCAGCCCCCTAGCGGGAGGACACAATGAGCAGTTCTTC.

This chain links TRBV7-2 with TRBJ1-2; D gene unclear. The CDR3 contains 14 residues. The germline gives CDR1 SGHTA, CDR2 FQGNSA. V was cut by 4 bases and J by 2 bases, with 11 bases left in between. CDR3 protein: CASSSPGLNYGYTF. For the CDR3, the DNA is TGTGCCAGCAGCTCTCCAGGTCTCAACTATGGCTACACCTTC. The full variable domain, with the rest looked up from reference TRBV7-2 and TRBJ1-2, is GAGVSQSPSNKVTEKGKDVELRCDPISGHTALYWYRQSLGQGLEFLIYFQGNSAPDKSGLPSDRFSAERTGGSVSTLTIQRTQQEDSAVYLCASSSPGLNYGYTFGSGTRLTVV.

The V gene is TRBV10-1, the J gene TRBJ1-2; D unclear. The CDR3 covers 13 residues. The V and J ends lost 5 bases and 8 bases respectively, with 15 bases between them. Germline V CDR1 and CDR2: WNHNN, SYGVQD (reference sequence). CDR3 sequence: CASSLTLSDGYTF. The CDR3 DNA is TGCGCCAGCAGTCTGACATTATCAGACGGCTACACCTTC.

The chain has TRBV4-3 and TRBJ1-1, with a weak D call TRBD1 (5 bases). V was cut by 4 bases and J by 0 bases, with 12 bases left in between. The CDR3 sequence is 15 residues long. Germline V gene sequence: CDR1 LGHNA, CDR2 YSLEER. CDR3 protein: CASSRSGTVNTEAFF. The CDR3 region has the DNA TGCGCCAGCAGCCGAAGTGGGACGGTGAACACTGAAGCTTTCTTT.

The rearrangement uses TRBV12-3 or TRBV12-4 and TRBJ1-2; D might be TRBD1 (5 bases). V was shortened by 3 bases and J by 8 bases, with 10 bases between the two germline ends. The CDR3 has 12 amino acids. CDR3 sequence: CASSLGTKGYTF. CDR3 nucleotide sequence: TGTGCCAGCAGTTTGGGGACGAAGGGCTACACCTTC.

This chain joins TRBV7-2 and TRBJ2-1, with D perhaps being TRBD1 or TRBD2 (6 bases each). Germline loops: CDR1 SGHTA, CDR2 FQGNSA. The CDR3 is 14 residues long. Trimming shortened V by 1 base and J by 6 bases, and 10 bases separated the two germline ends. The CDR3 bases are TGTGCCAGCAGCTTAGTGGGGGGCACCAATGAGCAGTTCTTC. Protein: CASSLVGGTNEQFF.

This clone was seen at least ten times. The chain links TRBV6-4 to TRBJ1-5; D is uncertain. The CDR3 loop spans 16 amino acids. Trimming shortened V by 3 bases and J by 2 bases, and 14 bases separated the two germline ends. Per the germline V gene, CDR1 is MRHNA and CDR2 is SNTAGT. CDR3 nucleotides: TGTGCCAGCAGTGAAACCCCCACGGAGGGCAATCAGCCCCAGCATTTT. Its translation: CASSETPTEGNQPQHF.

This chain joins TRBV13 and TRBJ1-3, with D unresolved. CDR1 PRHDT and CDR2 FYEKMQ come from the germline V gene (reference sequence). Deletions cut 8 bases from V and 0 bases from J, with 11 bases between. This CDR3 contains 14 residues. As DNA, the CDR3 is TGTGCCAGCCGTCACAGAGCCTCTGGAAACACCATATATTTT. Translating it yields CASRHRASGNTIYF.

This chain links TRBV3-1 (or the pseudogene TRBV3-2) with TRBJ1-6; D not certain. The CDR3 covers 12 residues. V lost 4 bases to trimming and J lost 6 bases, with 4 bases between them. Germline V gene lookup returns CDR1 LGHDT and CDR2 YNNKEL (reference sequence). This chain's CDR3 is CASSRSNSPLHF. The DNA of the CDR3 is TGTGCCAGCAGCCGAAGTAATTCACCCCTCCACTTT.

The chain uses TRBV5-1 and TRBJ1-2; a weak D match, TRBD1 (5 bases). Germline V gene data show CDR1 as SGHRS and CDR2 as YFSETQ. Deletions cut 4 bases from V and 5 bases from J, with 24 bases between. The CDR3 runs to 17 residues. CDR3 DNA sequence: TGCGCCAGCAGCCTCAGCAAGGGACCAGGGACTGGTTATGGCTACACCTTC. This translates into CASSLSKGPGTGYGYTF.

The gene calls are TRBV19 and TRBJ2-3; the match to TRBD2 covers 7 bases. Germline loops: CDR1 LNHDA, CDR2 SQIVND (reference sequence). CDR3 size: 15 residues. Germline trimming cut 5 bases from V and 4 bases from J; bases unmatched to any gene: 9. DNA for the CDR3: TGTGCCAGTAGTGGTGGCGGGAGCGGAGCAGATACGCAGTATTTT. Translated: CASSGGGSGADTQYF.

The rearrangement links TRBV6-2 or TRBV6-3 to TRBJ2-3; D remains unclear. This CDR3 is 15 amino acids long. V lost 2 bases and J lost 4, with 13 bases in between. The V gene's germline CDR1 is MNHEY and CDR2 SVGEGT. Here the CDR3 reads CASSYPLGKADTQYF. CDR3 nucleotide sequence: TGTGCCAGCAGTTACCCCCTGGGCAAGGCAGATACGCAGTATTTT.

The J gene is TRBJ1-4, the V gene TRBV29-1, with 8 bases fitting TRBD1. Per germline, CDR1 SQVTM and CDR2 ANQGSEA. After removal of 2 bases from V and 10 bases from J, the junction contained 9 bases not matched to a gene. The CDR3 has 14 residues. Here the CDR3 reads CSVESGQGPGKLFF. Here the CDR3 DNA reads TGCAGCGTTGAATCCGGACAGGGTCCAGGAAAACTGTTTTTT.

The chain carries TRBV5-6 and TRBJ2-3; weak D call: TRBD2 (5 bases). V lost 2 bases and J 0 bases, leaving 10 bases between the germline ends. The germline V gene encodes CDR1 SGHDT and CDR2 YYEEEE. The CDR3 extends over 15 amino acids. Here the CDR3 reads CASSFGLLSTDTQYF. DNA for the CDR3: TGTGCCAGCAGCTTTGGACTTCTCAGCACAGATACGCAGTATTTT. Supplemented by reference TRBV5-6 and TRBJ2-3, the full variable domain reads DAGVTQSPTHLIKTRGQQVTLRCSPKSGHDTVSWYQQALGQGPQFIFQYYEEEERQRGNFPDRFSGHQFPNYSSELNVNALLLGDSALYLCASSFGLLSTDTQYFGPGTRLTVL.

The chain couples TRBV27 to TRBJ2-7; D is undetermined. Per germline, CDR1 MNHEY and CDR2 SMNVEV (reference sequence). Between the trimmed V and J ends, which lost 3 bases and 1 base, there was a span of 7 bases. The CDR3 contains 13 residues. The CDR3 sequence is CASSLVQSYEQYF. CDR3 nucleotides: TGTGCCAGCAGTTTGGTCCAGTCCTACGAGCAGTACTTC.

The rearrangement joins TRBV7-8 to TRBJ1-2; the match to TRBD1 covers 7 bases. Germline CDR1 SGHVS, CDR2 FQNEAQ. This CDR3 has 13 amino acids. The J segment lost 7 bases and the V segment lost 5 bases, leaving 7 bases of the junction unmatched. The CDR3 DNA reads TGTGCCAGCAGCGGAGACAGGGAGGGTGGCTACACCTTC. It is translated as CASSGDREGGYTF.

The chain joins TRBV11-2 to TRBJ2-7, with D hard to call. Trimming removed 2 bases at V and 5 bases at J, with 7 bases between. Germline CDR1 SGHAT, CDR2 FQNNGV. The CDR3 is 12 residues long. The CDR3 loop reads CASSLILDEQYF. The DNA for the CDR3 is TGTGCCAGCAGCTTAATCCTTGACGAGCAGTACTTC.

This clone was seen more than once but under ten times. The rearrangement links TRBV10-3 to TRBJ1-5; TRBD1 aligns across 8 bases. Losses at the gene ends were 11 bases for V and 2 bases for J; bases not matched to a gene: 11. This CDR3 region has 15 residues. Germline V gene lookup returns CDR1 ENHRY and CDR2 SYGVKD. The CDR3 is CAAQREQGGNQPQHF. CDR3 in DNA: TGTGCCGCCCAGCGGGAACAGGGGGGCAATCAGCCCCAGCATTTT.

This chain joins TRBV6-1 and TRBJ2-1; D remains ambiguous. Germline CDR1 reads MNHNS; CDR2 reads SASEGT. There are 15 residues in the CDR3. The ends were cut back, 2 bases at V and 4 bases at J, with 12 bases in the middle. The CDR3: CASSERGPPYNEQFF. In DNA form, the CDR3 reads TGTGCCAGCAGTGAACGAGGACCACCTTACAATGAGCAGTTCTTC.

The chain has TRBV2 and TRBJ2-1; D may be TRBD2 (7 bases). The V gene's germline CDR1 is SNHLY and CDR2 FYNNEI. The CDR3 is made up of 14 amino acids. V lost 5 bases and J 4 bases, leaving 12 bases between the germline ends. This CDR3 is CASSREGGYNEQFF. CDR3 in DNA: TGTGCCAGCAGTAGGGAGGGGGGGTACAATGAGCAGTTCTTC.

V gene TRBV19 combines with J gene TRBJ1-5; D perhaps matches TRBD1 (6 bases). Germline V gives CDR1 LNHDA, CDR2 SQIVND (reference sequence). V was trimmed by 9 bases and J by 0 bases, leaving 15 bases between them. This CDR3 comprises 15 residues. CDR3 loop: CASAIGGYSNQPQHF. CDR3 in DNA: TGTGCCAGCGCTATCGGGGGCTATAGCAATCAGCCCCAGCATTTT.

CDR3 bases: TGTGCCAGCAGTTACCCAGGGACAGTGACAAACTATGGCTACACCTTC. Translated: CASSYPGTVTNYGYTF. The chain has TRBV6-6 and TRBJ1-2; 7 positions agree with TRBD1. The CDR3 sequence is 16 residues long. Germline trimming cut 2 bases from V and 2 bases from J; bases unmatched to any gene: 8. Germline V CDR1 and CDR2: MNHNY, SVGAGI (reference sequence).

In DNA form, the CDR3 reads TGTGCCAGCAACCCTGGGGGCCGGGGCAATCAGCCCCAGCATTTT. Translation: CASNPGGRGNQPQHF. The chain has TRBV5-5 and TRBJ1-5, with a weak D call TRBD1 (6 bases). Germline V gene sequence: CDR1 SGHKS, CDR2 YYEKEE (reference sequence). The CDR3 totals 15 residues. The V and J ends lost 6 bases and 2 bases respectively, with 15 bases between them.